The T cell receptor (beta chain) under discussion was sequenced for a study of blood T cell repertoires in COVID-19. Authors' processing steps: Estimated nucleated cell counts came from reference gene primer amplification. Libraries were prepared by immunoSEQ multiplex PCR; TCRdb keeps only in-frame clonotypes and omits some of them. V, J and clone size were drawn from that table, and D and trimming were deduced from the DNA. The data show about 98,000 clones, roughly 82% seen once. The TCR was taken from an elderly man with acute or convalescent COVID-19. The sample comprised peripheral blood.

CDR3 loop: CASSPGALAGNTIYF. CDR3 sequence (DNA): TGTGCCAGCTCACCTGGAGCACTTGCTGGAAACACCATATATTTT. The chain couples TRBV18 to TRBJ1-3, with D unclear. The V end was cut by 3 bases, the J end by 2 bases, with 11 bases between. The CDR3 consists of 15 residues. Germline CDR1 and CDR2: KGHSH and LQKENI.